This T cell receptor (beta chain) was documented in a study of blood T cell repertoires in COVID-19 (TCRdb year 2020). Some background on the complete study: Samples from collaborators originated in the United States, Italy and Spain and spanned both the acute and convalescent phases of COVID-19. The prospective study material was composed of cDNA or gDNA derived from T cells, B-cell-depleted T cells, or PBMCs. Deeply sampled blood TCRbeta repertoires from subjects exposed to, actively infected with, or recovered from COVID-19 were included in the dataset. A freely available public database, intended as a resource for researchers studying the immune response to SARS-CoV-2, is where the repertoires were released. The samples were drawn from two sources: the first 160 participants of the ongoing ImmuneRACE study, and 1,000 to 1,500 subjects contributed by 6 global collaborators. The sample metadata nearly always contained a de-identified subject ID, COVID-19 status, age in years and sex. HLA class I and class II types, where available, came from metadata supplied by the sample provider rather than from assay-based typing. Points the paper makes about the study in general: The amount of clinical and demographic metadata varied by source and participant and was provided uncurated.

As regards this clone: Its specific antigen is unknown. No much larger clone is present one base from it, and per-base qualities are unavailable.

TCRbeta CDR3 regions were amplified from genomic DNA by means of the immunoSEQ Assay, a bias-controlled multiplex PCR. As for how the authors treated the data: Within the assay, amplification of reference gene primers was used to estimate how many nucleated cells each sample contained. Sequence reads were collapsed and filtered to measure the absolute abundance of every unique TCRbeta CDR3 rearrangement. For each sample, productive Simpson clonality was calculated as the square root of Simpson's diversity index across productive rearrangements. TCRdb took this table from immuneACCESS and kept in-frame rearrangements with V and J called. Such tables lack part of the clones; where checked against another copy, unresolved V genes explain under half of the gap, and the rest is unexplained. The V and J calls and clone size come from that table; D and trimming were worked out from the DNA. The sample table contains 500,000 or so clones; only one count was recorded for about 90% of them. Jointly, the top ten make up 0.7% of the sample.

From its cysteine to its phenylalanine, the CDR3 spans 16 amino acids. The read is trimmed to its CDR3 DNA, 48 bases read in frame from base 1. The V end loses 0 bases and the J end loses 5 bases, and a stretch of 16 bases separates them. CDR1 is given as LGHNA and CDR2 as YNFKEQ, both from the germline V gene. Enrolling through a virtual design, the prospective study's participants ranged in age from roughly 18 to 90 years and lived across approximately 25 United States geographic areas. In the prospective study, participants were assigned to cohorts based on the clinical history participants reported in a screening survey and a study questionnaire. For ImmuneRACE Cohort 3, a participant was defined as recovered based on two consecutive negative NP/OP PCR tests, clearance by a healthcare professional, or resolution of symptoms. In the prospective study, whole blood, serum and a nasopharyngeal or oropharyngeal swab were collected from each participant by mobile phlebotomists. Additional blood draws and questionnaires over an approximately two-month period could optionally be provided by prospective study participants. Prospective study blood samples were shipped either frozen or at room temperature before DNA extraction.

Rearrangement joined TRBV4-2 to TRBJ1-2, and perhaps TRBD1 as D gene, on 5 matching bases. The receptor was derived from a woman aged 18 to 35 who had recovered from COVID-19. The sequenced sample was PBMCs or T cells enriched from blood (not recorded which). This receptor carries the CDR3 CASSQDGSWGVYGYTF. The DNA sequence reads TGTGCCAGCAGCCAAGATGGATCGTGGGGGGTGTATGGCTACACCTTC.